Shown below are 10 T cell receptor beta chains from a single sample sequenced in a study of graft-versus-host responses after intestinal transplantation. Some clones are missing from TCRdb's copy, which holds only in-frame ones; the method was immunoSEQ multiplex PCR. The sample contains approximately 19,000 clones, 90% of which appear only once. Specimen: PBMCs, collected 357 days after transplant. These TCRs come from a human patient who received an intestinal transplant, so some T cells may come from the graft donor.

The rearrangement uses TRBV4-1 and TRBJ2-7; D ambiguous. The CDR3 extends over 13 amino acids. Germline lookup yields CDR1 MGHRA and CDR2 YSYEKL. Trimming took 5 bases from V and 3 from J, leaving 11 bases between them. The CDR3 region has the DNA TGCGCCAGCAGCGGAACCATAAACTACGAGCAGTACTTC. Amino acids: CASSGTINYEQYF.

V gene TRBV6-6 combines with J gene TRBJ2-7; no clear D. V lost 8 bases and J 2 bases, leaving 7 bases between the germline ends. Germline lookup yields CDR1 MNHNY and CDR2 SVGAGI (reference sequence). The CDR3 is made up of 11 amino acids. The CDR3 sequence is CASGGPYEQYF. CDR3 sequence (DNA): TGTGCCAGCGGCGGCCCCTACGAGCAGTACTTC.

The chain is built from TRBV28 and TRBJ2-5; D is perhaps TRBD2 (5 bases). Per germline, CDR1 MDHEN and CDR2 SYDVKM. The CDR3 is 14 amino acids. V lost 3 bases and J lost 5, with 13 bases in between. The CDR3 region has the DNA TGTGCCAGCAGTTTCGGCCCTCGAGGGGAGACCCAGTACTTC. Translation gives CASSFGPRGETQYF.

The chain employs TRBV9 and TRBJ1-1; TRBD1 is a possible D gene (6 bases). There are 14 residues in the CDR3. V was shortened by 2 bases and J by 1 base, with 9 bases between the two germline ends. Germline V lookup: CDR1 SGDLS, CDR2 YYNGEE. CDR3 DNA sequence: TGTGCCAGCAGCGTGGGGGCTGGGAACACTGAAGCTTTCTTT. This encodes CASSVGAGNTEAFF.

This chain links TRBV6-1 with TRBJ2-2; tentatively, D is TRBD1 (5 bases). Germline V gene sequence: CDR1 MNHNS, CDR2 SASEGT. The CDR3 sequence is 13 residues long. The V and J ends lost 4 bases and 6 bases respectively, with 9 bases between them. The CDR3 DNA follows: TGTGCCAGCAGTGGCAGGGATGCCGGGGAGCTGTTTTTT. This sequence encodes CASSGRDAGELFF.

This clone was seen once. The J gene is TRBJ2-1, the V gene TRBV28; 9 bases fit TRBD1. Germline V gene lookup returns CDR1 MDHEN and CDR2 SYDVKM. V shed 2 bases, J shed 3 bases, and the junction held 2 bases outside the gene matches. The CDR3 consists of 15 residues. CDR3 loop: CASSLPGQGYNEQFF. The CDR3 bases are TGTGCCAGCAGTTTACCGGGACAGGGCTACAATGAGCAGTTCTTC.

This rearrangement joins TRBV5-6 to TRBJ1-6, with TRBD1 identical over 8 bases. The CDR3 extends over 14 amino acids. Germline CDR1 and CDR2: SGHDT and YYEEEE. Trimming cost V 1 base and J 9 bases; bases outside gene matches: 3. In nucleotides, the CDR3 is TGTGCCAGCAGCTTGACAGGGGGGACTTCACCCCTCCACTTT. It yields the protein CASSLTGGTSPLHF.

J is TRBJ2-7 and V is TRBV9; no firm D call. Trimming stripped 0 bases from V and 2 bases from J, with 9 bases between. CDR1 and CDR2 (germline): SGDLS, YYNGEE. The CDR3 is 14 amino acids. The CDR3 reads CASSVDDGPYEQYF. In DNA form, the CDR3 reads TGTGCCAGCAGCGTAGACGACGGACCCTACGAGCAGTACTTC. Full variable domain (rest looked up from reference TRBV9 and TRBJ2-7): DSGVTQTPKHLITATGQRVTLRCSPRSGDLSVYWYQQSLDQGLQFLIQYYNGEERAKGNILERFSAQQFPDLHSELNLSSLELGDSALYFCASSVDDGPYEQYFGPGTRLTVT.

The rearrangement links TRBV6-5 to TRBJ1-2; D is ambiguous. The CDR3 spans 13 residues. CDR1 is MNHEY, CDR2 SVGAGI, per germline. V lost 0 bases to trimming and J lost 5 bases, with 7 bases between them. This CDR3 is CASSYSKQYGYTF. The CDR3 nucleotides are TGTGCCAGCAGTTACTCGAAACAGTATGGCTACACCTTC.

The chain links TRBV18 to TRBJ1-4, with D unresolved. The CDR3 sequence is 14 residues long. V lost 3 bases, J lost 0 bases, and 5 bases lay in between. CDR1 KGHSH and CDR2 LQKENI come from the germline V gene. The CDR3 nucleotides are TGTGCCAGCTCACCCGTTGCAACTAATGAAAAACTGTTTTTT. This translates into CASSPVATNEKLFF.